Below are 6 T cell receptor beta chains sequenced from a single sample in a study of vaccination effects on CD4 cells after COVID-19. These TCRs are of unknown antigen specificity. Some clones are missing from TCRdb's copy, which holds only in-frame ones; the method was immunoSEQ multiplex PCR. Among tens of thousands of clones listed, over 60% were seen once. Before any sequencing was done, the ViraFEST assay used viral peptide pools to expand antigen-specific CD4+ T cells. With approximately 9 days of culture completed, CD4+ T cells were isolated. Nucleocapsid antibodies were negative in the vaccine recipients, who had never had SARS-CoV-2 infection. This sample comprised CD4+ T cells from PBMCs cultured with HCoV-NL63 spike peptides, obtained before COVID-19 vaccination. The source is a human donor who received a COVID-19 vaccine.

V usage is TRBV7-2 and J usage is TRBJ2-3, with D possibly being TRBD1 (6 bases). With 1 base removed from V and 5 bases from J, the gap between germline ends came to 19 bases. The germline V gene has CDR1 SGHTA and CDR2 FQGNSA. This CDR3 is built from 17 residues. The CDR3 DNA reads as TGTGCCAGCAGCTTAGTGTTCGTCCAGGGGTTGGGAGATACGCAGTATTTT. Translating it yields CASSLVFVQGLGDTQYF.

The gene calls are TRBV4-1 and TRBJ1-2; no definite D call. Germline V gives CDR1 MGHRA, CDR2 YSYEKL. Between the trimmed V and J ends, which lost 4 bases and 3 bases, there was a span of 9 bases. CDR3 length: 13 amino acids. CDR3 coding DNA: TGCGCCAGCAGCCGAAAAGTAGACTATGGCTACACCTTC. Translation: CASSRKVDYGYTF.

This clone has just a few counts. The chain employs TRBV9 and TRBJ2-1; maybe TRBD1 (6 bases). CDR1 is SGDLS, CDR2 YYNGEE, per germline. V lost 3 bases and J 4 bases, leaving 17 bases between the germline ends. This CDR3 is 16 amino acids long. This CDR3 is CASSAMGRGEYNEQFF. In DNA form, the CDR3 reads TGTGCCAGCAGCGCAATGGGCAGGGGCGAGTACAATGAGCAGTTCTTC.

The V gene is TRBV24-1, the J gene TRBJ2-1; 7 nucleotides match TRBD2. J gave up 0 bases and V 3 bases, and 10 bases lay outside the gene matches. This CDR3 region has 18 residues. Germline loops: CDR1 KGHDR, CDR2 SFDVKD. The CDR3 loop reads CATSDDNTGTISYNEQFF. Written as DNA, the CDR3 is TGTGCCACCAGTGATGATAATACCGGGACTATCTCCTACAATGAGCAGTTCTTC.

The rearrangement joins TRBV7-9 to TRBJ2-5; D is unclear. This CDR3 has 13 amino acids. Trimming removed 7 bases from V and 2 bases from J, with 11 bases in between. The germline CDR1 and CDR2 sequences are SEHNR and FQNEAQ (reference sequence). CDR3 sequence: CASIPGAQETQYF. In nucleotides, the CDR3 is TGTGCCAGCATCCCCGGAGCGCAAGAGACCCAGTACTTC.

The chain uses TRBV6-4 and TRBJ1-2, with a weak D call TRBD1 (6 bases). CDR1 is MRHNA, CDR2 SNTAGT, per germline. V was clipped by 6 bases and J by 8 bases, with 16 bases between them. There are 13 residues in the CDR3. The CDR3: CASRDLGAGGYTF. The CDR3 coding sequence is TGTGCCAGCAGAGATCTGGGGGCAGGAGGCTACACCTTC.